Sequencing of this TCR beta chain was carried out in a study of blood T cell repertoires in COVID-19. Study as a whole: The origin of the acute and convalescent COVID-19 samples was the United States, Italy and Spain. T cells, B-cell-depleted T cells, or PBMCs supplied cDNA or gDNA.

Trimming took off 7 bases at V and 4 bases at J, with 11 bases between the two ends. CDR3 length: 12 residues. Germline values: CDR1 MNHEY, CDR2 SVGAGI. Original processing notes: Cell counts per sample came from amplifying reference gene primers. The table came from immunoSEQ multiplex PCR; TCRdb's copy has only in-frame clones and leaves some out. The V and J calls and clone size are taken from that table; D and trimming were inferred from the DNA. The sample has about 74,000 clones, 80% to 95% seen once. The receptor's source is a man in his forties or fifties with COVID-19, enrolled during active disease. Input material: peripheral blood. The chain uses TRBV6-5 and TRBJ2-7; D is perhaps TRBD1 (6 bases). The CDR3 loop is CASTAGEYEQYF. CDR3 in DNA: TGTGCCAGCACGGCAGGGGAGTACGAGCAGTACTTC.